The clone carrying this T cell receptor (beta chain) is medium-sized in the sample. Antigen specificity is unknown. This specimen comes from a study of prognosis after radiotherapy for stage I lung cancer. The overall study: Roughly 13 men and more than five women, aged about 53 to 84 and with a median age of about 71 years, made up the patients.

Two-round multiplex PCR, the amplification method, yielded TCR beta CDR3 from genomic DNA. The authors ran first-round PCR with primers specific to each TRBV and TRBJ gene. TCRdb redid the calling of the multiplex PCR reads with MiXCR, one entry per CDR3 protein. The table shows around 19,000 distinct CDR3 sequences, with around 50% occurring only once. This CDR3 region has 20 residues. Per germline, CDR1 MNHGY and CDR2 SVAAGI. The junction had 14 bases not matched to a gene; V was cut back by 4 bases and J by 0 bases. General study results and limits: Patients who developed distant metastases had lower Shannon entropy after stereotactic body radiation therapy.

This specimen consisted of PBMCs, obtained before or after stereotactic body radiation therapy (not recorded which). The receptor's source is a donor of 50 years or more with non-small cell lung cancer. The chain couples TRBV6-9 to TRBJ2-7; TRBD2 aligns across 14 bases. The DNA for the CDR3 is TGTGCCAGCAGTTTTCACTCCTTCGGGACTAGCGGGGGTAGCTCCTACGAGCAGTACTTC. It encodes CASSFHSFGTSGGSSYEQYF.